Below, 7 T cell receptor beta chains from the same sample are listed, as sequenced in a study of CD8 T cells in Susac syndrome. When the RNA was reverse transcribed, random hexamers were used with an input of roughly 0.45 to 1 ug. Each CDR3 protein is one row after TCRdb ran MiXCR on the immunoSEQ multiplex PCR reads. The data hold roughly 150,000 distinct CDR3 sequences, with roughly 95% observed a single time. The sample consisted of CD4+ T cells from PBMCs. The origin of the receptors is a human donor with Susac syndrome.

This chain uses TRBV4-3 with TRBJ1-4; D remains ambiguous. The CDR3 spans 14 residues. The V and J ends lost 3 bases and 0 bases respectively, with 5 bases between them. Per germline, CDR1 LGHNA and CDR2 YSLEER. CDR3 sequence reads: CASSHGATNEKLFF. CDR3 coding DNA: TGCGCCAGCAGCCACGGTGCAACTAATGAAAAACTGTTTTTT.

V usage is TRBV3-1 and J usage is TRBJ2-1; possible D gene TRBD1, 5 bases. V lost 3 bases and J 3 bases, leaving 12 bases between the germline ends. Germline CDR1 and CDR2: LGHDT and YNNKEL (reference sequence). This CDR3 region has 15 residues. The CDR3 sequence: CASSHRATYYNEQFF. CDR3 DNA sequence: TGTGCCAGCAGCCACAGGGCCACCTACTACAATGAGCAGTTCTTC.

This clonotype occurred a few times. The rearrangement uses TRBV7-8 and TRBJ2-5; D might be TRBD2 (6 bases). The CDR3 consists of 12 residues. The germline V gene has CDR1 SGHVS and CDR2 FQNEAQ. The germline V and J ends were trimmed by 7 bases and 4 bases, with 10 bases remaining between them. CDR3 sequence (DNA): TGTGCCAGCAATACCGGGGGAGAGACCCAGTACTTC. It specifies CASNTGGETQYF.

This rearrangement joins TRBV19 to TRBJ2-1; TRBD2 matches at 8 bases. Germline CDR1 LNHDA, CDR2 SQIVND (reference sequence). The J segment lost 6 bases and the V segment lost 7 bases, leaving 11 bases of the junction unmatched. The CDR3 is made up of 15 amino acids. The DNA of the CDR3 is TGTGCCAGTACCGTTCGGGGGGGGCTGGGCAATGAGCAGTTCTTC. This gives the protein CASTVRGGLGNEQFF.

The chain combines TRBV25-1 with TRBJ1-2; TRBD1 is a possible D gene (6 bases). Per the germline V gene, CDR1 is MGHDK and CDR2 is SYGVNS. V lost 1 base and J 6 bases, leaving 15 bases between the germline ends. The CDR3 length is 15 residues. In nucleotides, the CDR3 is TGTGCCAGCAGTGAATTTGGGGGCGGGAAGGATGGCTACACCTTC. It codes for CASSEFGGGKDGYTF.

This clonotype was observed a handful of times. V and J are TRBV4-1 and TRBJ2-1, with D unresolved. The CDR3 sequence is 13 residues long. The germline V gene has CDR1 MGHRA and CDR2 YSYEKL. Deletions cut 1 base from V and 5 bases from J, with 6 bases between. The CDR3 DNA reads TGCGCCAGCAGCCAAGTATCCCACAATGAGCAGTTCTTC. Protein sequence: CASSQVSHNEQFF.

The chain couples TRBV12-3 or TRBV12-4 to TRBJ2-1, with D unclear. The CDR3 covers 16 residues. The V and J ends lost 5 bases and 3 bases respectively, with 17 bases between them. The CDR3 here is CASSPPRRSNYNEQFF. Here the CDR3 DNA reads TGTGCCAGCAGTCCACCACGACGGAGCAACTACAATGAGCAGTTCTTC.